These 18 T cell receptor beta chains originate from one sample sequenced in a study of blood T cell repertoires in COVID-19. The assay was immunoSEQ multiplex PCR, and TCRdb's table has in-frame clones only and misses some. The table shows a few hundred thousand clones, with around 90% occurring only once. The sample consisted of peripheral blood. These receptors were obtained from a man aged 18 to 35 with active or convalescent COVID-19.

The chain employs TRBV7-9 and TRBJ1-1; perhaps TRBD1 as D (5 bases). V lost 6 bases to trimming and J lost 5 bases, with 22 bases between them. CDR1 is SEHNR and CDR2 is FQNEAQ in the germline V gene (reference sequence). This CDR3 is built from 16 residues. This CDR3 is CASSYSTGGIETEAFF. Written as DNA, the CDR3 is TGTGCCAGCAGTTACTCGACCGGGGGTATCGAGACTGAAGCTTTCTTT.

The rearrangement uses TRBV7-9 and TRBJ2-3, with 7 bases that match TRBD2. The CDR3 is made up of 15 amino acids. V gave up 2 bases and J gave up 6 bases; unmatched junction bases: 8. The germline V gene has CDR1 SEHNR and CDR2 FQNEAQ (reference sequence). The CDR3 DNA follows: TGTGCCAGCAGCTTAAAGTCGGGAGGTTGGGATACGCAGTATTTT. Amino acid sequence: CASSLKSGGWDTQYF.

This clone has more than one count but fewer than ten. CDR3 sequence (DNA): TGTGCCAGCAGTGAAACACTAGCGGGGGGCCCAAGCACAGATACGCAGTATTTT. Its translation: CASSETLAGGPSTDTQYF. The chain couples TRBV6-1 to TRBJ2-3; 12 nucleotides line up with TRBD2. V lost 2 bases, J lost 0 bases, and 6 bases stayed unmatched. CDR1 is MNHNS and CDR2 is SASEGT in the germline V gene. The CDR3 has 18 residues.

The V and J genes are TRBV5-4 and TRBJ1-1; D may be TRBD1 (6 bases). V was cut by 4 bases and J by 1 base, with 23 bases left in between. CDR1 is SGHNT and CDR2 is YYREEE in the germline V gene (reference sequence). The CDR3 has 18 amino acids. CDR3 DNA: TGTGCCAGCAGCCTCGACTACAGGGTTACACCGACGAACACTGAAGCTTTCTTT. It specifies CASSLDYRVTPTNTEAFF.

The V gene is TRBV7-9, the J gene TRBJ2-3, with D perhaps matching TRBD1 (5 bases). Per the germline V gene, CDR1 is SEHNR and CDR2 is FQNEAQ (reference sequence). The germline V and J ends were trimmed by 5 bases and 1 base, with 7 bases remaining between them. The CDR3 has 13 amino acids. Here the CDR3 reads CASSGHGTDTQYF. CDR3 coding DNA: TGTGCCAGCAGCGGACACGGCACAGATACGCAGTATTTT.

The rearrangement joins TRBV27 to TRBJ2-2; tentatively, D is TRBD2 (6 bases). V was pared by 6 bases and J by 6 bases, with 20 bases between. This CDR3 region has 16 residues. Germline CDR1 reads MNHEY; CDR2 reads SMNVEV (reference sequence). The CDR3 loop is CASSRRTGGWPGELFF. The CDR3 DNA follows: TGTGCCAGCAGCCGTAGGACTGGAGGGTGGCCCGGGGAGCTGTTTTTT.

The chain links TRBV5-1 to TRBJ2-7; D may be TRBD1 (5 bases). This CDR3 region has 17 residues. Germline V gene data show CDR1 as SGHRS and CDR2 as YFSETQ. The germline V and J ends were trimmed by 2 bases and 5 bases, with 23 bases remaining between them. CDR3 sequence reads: CASSLQINTGWVDEQYF. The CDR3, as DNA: TGCGCCAGCAGCTTACAAATTAATACAGGCTGGGTGGACGAGCAGTACTTC.

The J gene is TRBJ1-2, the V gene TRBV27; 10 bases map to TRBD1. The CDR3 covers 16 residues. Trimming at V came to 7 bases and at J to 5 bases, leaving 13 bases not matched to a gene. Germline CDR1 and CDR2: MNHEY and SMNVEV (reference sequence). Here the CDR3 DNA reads TGTGCCAGCAAGCCGAGCCGGGACAGGGGATATTATGGCTACACCTTC. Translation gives CASKPSRDRGYYGYTF.

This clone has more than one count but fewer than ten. CDR3 sequence: CASSLGTGRGAPLHF. CDR3 nucleotides: TGCGCCAGCAGCTTGGGAACAGGAAGGGGCGCACCCCTCCACTTT. The rearrangement joins TRBV5-1 to TRBJ1-6, with a weak D call TRBD1 (5 bases). The CDR3 consists of 15 residues. With 0 bases removed from V and 11 bases from J, the gap between germline ends came to 15 bases. Germline values: CDR1 SGHRS, CDR2 YFSETQ. The full variable domain, its missing parts supplied by reference TRBV5-1 and TRBJ1-6, is KAGVTQTPRYLIKTRGQQVTLSCSPISGHRSVSWYQQTPGQGLQFLFEYFSETQRNKGNFPGRFSGRQFSNSRSEMNVSTLELGDSALYLCASSLGTGRGAPLHFGNGTRLTVT.

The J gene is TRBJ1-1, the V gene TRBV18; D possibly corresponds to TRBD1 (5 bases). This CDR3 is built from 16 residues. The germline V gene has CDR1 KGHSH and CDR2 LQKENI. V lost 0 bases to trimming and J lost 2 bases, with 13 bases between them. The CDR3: CASSPPIAGKNTEAFF. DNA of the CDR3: TGTGCCAGCTCACCACCAATTGCAGGGAAAAACACTGAAGCTTTCTTT.

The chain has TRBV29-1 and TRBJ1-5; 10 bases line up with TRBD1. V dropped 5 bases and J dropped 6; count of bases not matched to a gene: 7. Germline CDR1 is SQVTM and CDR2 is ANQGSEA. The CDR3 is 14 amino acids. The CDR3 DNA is TGCAGCGTTAGGGACAGGGGTTACGGTCAGCCCCAGCATTTT. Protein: CSVRDRGYGQPQHF.

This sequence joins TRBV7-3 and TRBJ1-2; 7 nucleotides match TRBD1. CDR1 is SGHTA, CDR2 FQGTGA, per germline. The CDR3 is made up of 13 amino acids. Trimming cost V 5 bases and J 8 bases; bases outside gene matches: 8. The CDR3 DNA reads TGTGCCAGCAGCACCACCGGGACAGAAGGCTACACCTTC. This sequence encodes CASSTTGTEGYTF.

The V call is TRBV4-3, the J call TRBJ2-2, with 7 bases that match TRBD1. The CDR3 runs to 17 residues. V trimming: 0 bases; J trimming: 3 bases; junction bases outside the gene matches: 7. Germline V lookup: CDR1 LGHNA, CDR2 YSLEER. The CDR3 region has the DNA TGCGCCAGCAGCCAAGATTCGAGGGGGCCATACACCGGGGAGCTGTTTTTT. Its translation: CASSQDSRGPYTGELFF.

CDR3 sequence (DNA): TGTGCCAGCAGTTCCACGACAGGGGCGAACACCGGGGAGCTGTTTTTT. Translating gives CASSSTTGANTGELFF. The chain carries TRBV28 and TRBJ2-2; 8 nucleotides line up with TRBD1. The CDR3 is 16 residues long. The germline CDR1 and CDR2 sequences are MDHEN and SYDVKM. The V segment lost 4 bases and the J segment 0 bases; nucleotides outside the gene matches: 4.

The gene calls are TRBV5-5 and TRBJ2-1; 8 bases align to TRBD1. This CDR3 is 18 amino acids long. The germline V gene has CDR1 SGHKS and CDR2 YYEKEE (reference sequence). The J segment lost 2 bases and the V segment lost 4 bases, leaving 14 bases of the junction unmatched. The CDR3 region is CASSQRTGLGVTYNEQFF. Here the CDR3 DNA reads TGTGCCAGCAGCCAACGGACAGGGCTAGGGGTCACCTACAATGAGCAGTTCTTC. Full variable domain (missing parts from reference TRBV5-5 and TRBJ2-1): DAGVTQSPTHLIKTRGQQVTLRCSPISGHKSVSWYQQVLGQGPQFIFQYYEKEERGRGNFPDRFSARQFPNYSSELNVNALLLGDSALYLCASSQRTGLGVTYNEQFFGPGTRLTVL.

CDR3 residues: CASRYGTEAFF. CDR3 DNA sequence: TGTGCCAGCCGGTACGGCACTGAAGCTTTCTTT. The chain is built from TRBV7-9 and TRBJ1-1, with unresolved D. Germline V CDR1 and CDR2: SEHNR, FQNEAQ (reference sequence). V lost 8 bases and J 4 bases, leaving 8 bases between the germline ends. CDR3 size: 11 residues.

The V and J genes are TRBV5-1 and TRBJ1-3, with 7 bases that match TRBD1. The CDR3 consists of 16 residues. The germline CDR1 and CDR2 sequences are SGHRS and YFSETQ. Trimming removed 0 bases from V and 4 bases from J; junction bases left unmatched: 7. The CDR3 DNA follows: TGCGCCAGCAGCTTGGCCGGGACAGTTGGGGGAAACACCATATATTTT. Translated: CASSLAGTVGGNTIYF.

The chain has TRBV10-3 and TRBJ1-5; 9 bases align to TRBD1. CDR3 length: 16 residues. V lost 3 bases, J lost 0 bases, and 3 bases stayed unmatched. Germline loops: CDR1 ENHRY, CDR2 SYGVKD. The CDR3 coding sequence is TGTGCCATCAGTGACCCGGACAGGGGTAGCAATCAGCCCCAGCATTTT. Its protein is CAISDPDRGSNQPQHF.